This T cell receptor beta chain stems from a study of cytomegalovirus exposure and HLA in healthy donors. CDR1 and CDR2 (germline): SGHRS, YFSETQ. The CDR3 is made up of 14 amino acids. Trimming stripped 0 bases from V and 9 bases from J, with 13 bases between. Broader study findings: CMV serostatus was the only recorded immune exposure for donors. There were a few CMV-associated chains whose specificity for CMV antigens was confirmed in vitro.

The primer mix had 60 Vbeta and 13 Jbeta primers. Sequencing used immunoSEQ multiplex PCR; TCRdb keeps in-frame clones, though not all of them. Of approximately 120,000 clones in the sample, roughly 86% were seen once. Details on this clone: Its antigen is unidentified.

This TCR came from a man between 18 and 35 years old in good health and CMV-seronegative. The rearrangement joins TRBV5-1 to TRBJ1-5, with D possibly being TRBD1 (6 bases). The material sequenced was PBMCs. This CDR3 is CASSLGDIAGPQHF. The CDR3 nucleotides read TGCGCCAGCAGCTTGGGGGACATCGCTGGGCCCCAGCATTTT.